These 10 T cell receptor beta chains originate from one sample sequenced in a study of shared clonotypes between healthy human individuals. Only in-frame clones appear in the TCRdb table, and some are missing; sequencing was by immunoSEQ multiplex PCR. The sample carries 900,000 to 1,200,000 clones, around 78% recorded once. The sequenced sample was memory CD4+ T cells from PBMCs. Subset specified: CD45RA-negative fraction. Receptors were obtained from a man aged 18 to 29 in good health. Some clones in this sample may be carry-over from other donors' samples.

This clone was found a few times. This chain connects TRBV28 to TRBJ1-3, with D possibly being TRBD1 (5 bases). Trimming took off 4 bases at V and 3 bases at J, with 16 bases between the two ends. The CDR3 consists of 16 residues. Looked up from germline, CDR1 is MDHEN and CDR2 is SYDVKM. The CDR3: CASSSPVGGGGNTIYF. The DNA of the CDR3 is TGTGCCAGCAGTTCCCCAGTTGGTGGGGGTGGAAACACCATATATTTT.

The CDR3 DNA follows: TGTGCCAGCAAGATCGCCGGAGTAAGAATTCGGAATGAGCAGTTCTTC. This sequence encodes CASKIAGVRIRNEQFF. The gene calls are TRBV28 and TRBJ2-1; D is ambiguous. This CDR3 is 16 amino acids long. Trimming removed 7 bases from V and 7 bases from J, with 23 bases in between. Germline V gene sequence: CDR1 MDHEN, CDR2 SYDVKM.

With regard to this clone: It is likely a read error: a sequence one base away is far more abundant. The V gene is TRBV10-3, the J gene TRBJ1-2; no definite D call. There are 13 residues in the CDR3. Germline V lookup: CDR1 ENHRY, CDR2 SYGVKD. The CDR3 DNA is TGTGCGTCCCGGGTGGGCGAAAACTATGGCTACACCTTC. Encoded protein: CASRVGENYGYTF.

This chain uses TRBV11-2 with TRBJ1-3; no definite D call. V was pared by 4 bases and J by 4 bases, with 5 bases between. Germline V lookup: CDR1 SGHAT, CDR2 FQNNGV. This CDR3 has 12 residues. CDR3 in DNA: TGTGCCAGCAGCTCCACCGGAAACACCATATATTTT. Residues: CASSSTGNTIYF.

J is TRBJ1-5 and V is TRBV30; TRBD1 matches at 9 bases. V dropped 2 bases and J dropped 9; count of bases not matched to a gene: 14. This CDR3 region has 16 residues. The germline V gene has CDR1 GTSNPN and CDR2 SVGIG (reference sequence). The CDR3 reads CAWSRGQGPPMPPQHF. DNA for the CDR3: TGTGCCTGGAGTCGAGGACAGGGGCCACCTATGCCGCCCCAGCATTTT.

Of note for this clone: This CDR3 is also generated by other DNA sequences in the sample. This rearrangement joins TRBV5-4 to TRBJ2-2; D may be TRBD1 or TRBD2 (5 bases each). Trimming took off 0 bases at V and 6 bases at J, with 6 bases between the two ends. The CDR3 spans 13 residues. Germline V lookup: CDR1 SGHNT, CDR2 YYREEE (reference sequence). CDR3 in amino acids: CASSLVGAGELFF. The DNA for the CDR3 is TGTGCCAGCAGCTTGGTGGGGGCCGGGGAGCTGTTTTTT.

The chain combines TRBV21-1 with TRBJ1-2; TRBD1, the table's D call, was not compared with the DNA. TRBV21-1 is a pseudogene locus. This CDR3 comprises 15 residues. Written as DNA, the CDR3 is TGTGCCAGCAGCAAAGTCCCCCAGGGGGCGGGGGGCTACACCTTC. Its translation is CASSKVPQGAGGYTF.

CDR3 loop: CSVHRGSEEQYF. Written as DNA, the CDR3 is TGCAGCGTTCACAGAGGGTCGGAGGAGCAGTACTTC. This chain joins TRBV29-1 and TRBJ2-7; tentative D call: TRBD2 (5 bases). The CDR3 totals 12 residues. Trimming pared 5 bases from V and 7 bases from J, leaving 15 bases between. Germline CDR1 is SQVTM and CDR2 is ANQGSEA.

This chain joins TRBV19 and TRBJ2-2; D unresolved. V shed 8 bases and J shed 2 bases, with 18 bases lying between them. This CDR3 is 16 amino acids long. The germline CDR1 and CDR2 sequences are LNHDA and SQIVND (reference sequence). The CDR3: CASLPQDSRNTGELFF. CDR3 DNA: TGTGCCAGTTTACCTCAAGACTCACGAAACACCGGGGAGCTGTTTTTT.

Concerning this clone: Within the sample, other DNA sequences also encode this same CDR3. The chain couples TRBV27 to TRBJ1-5; the D gene is possibly TRBD1 (5 bases). The germline V gene has CDR1 MNHEY and CDR2 SMNVEV (reference sequence). The CDR3 is 14 residues long. With 6 bases removed from V and 0 bases from J, the gap between germline ends came to 9 bases. DNA for the CDR3: TGTGCCAGCAGGGGACCTTATAGCAATCAGCCCCAGCATTTT. This gives the protein CASRGPYSNQPQHF.